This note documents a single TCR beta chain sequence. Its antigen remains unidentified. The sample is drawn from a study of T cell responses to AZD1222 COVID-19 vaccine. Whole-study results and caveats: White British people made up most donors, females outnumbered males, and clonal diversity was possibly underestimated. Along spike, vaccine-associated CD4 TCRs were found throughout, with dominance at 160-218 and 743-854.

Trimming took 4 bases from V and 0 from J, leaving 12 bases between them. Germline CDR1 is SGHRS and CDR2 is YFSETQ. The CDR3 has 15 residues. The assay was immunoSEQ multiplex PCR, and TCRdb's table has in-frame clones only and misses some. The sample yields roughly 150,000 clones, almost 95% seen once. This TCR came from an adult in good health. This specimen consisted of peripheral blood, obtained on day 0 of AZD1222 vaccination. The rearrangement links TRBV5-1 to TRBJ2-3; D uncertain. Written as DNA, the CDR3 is TGCGCCAGCAGCGACTCACTGGGAAGCACAGATACGCAGTATTTT. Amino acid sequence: CASSDSLGSTDTQYF.